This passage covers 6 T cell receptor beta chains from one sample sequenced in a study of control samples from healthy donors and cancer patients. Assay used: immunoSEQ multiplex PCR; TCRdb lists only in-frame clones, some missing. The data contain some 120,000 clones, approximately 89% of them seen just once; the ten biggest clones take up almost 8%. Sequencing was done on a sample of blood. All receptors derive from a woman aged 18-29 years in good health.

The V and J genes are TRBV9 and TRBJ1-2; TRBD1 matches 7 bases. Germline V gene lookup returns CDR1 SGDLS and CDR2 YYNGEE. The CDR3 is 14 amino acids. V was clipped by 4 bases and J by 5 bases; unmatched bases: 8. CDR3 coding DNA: TGTGCCAGCAGCCTAGGGGGCCCCCAGTATGGCTACACCTTC. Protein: CASSLGGPQYGYTF.

CDR3 protein: CASDPSGRYSDTQYF. For the CDR3, the DNA is TGCGCCAGCGACCCTAGCGGGAGGTACTCAGATACGCAGTATTTT. The chain carries TRBV4-1 and TRBJ2-3; 11 positions match TRBD2. CDR1 is MGHRA, CDR2 YSYEKL, per germline. With V trimmed by 8 bases and J by 4 bases, 8 bases remained unmatched. The CDR3 runs to 15 residues.

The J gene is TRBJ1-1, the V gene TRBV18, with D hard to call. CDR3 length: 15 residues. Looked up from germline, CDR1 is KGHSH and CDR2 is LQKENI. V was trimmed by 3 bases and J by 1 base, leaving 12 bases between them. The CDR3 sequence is CASSPTGLSNTEAFF. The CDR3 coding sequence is TGTGCCAGCTCACCTACTGGACTTTCGAACACTGAAGCTTTCTTT. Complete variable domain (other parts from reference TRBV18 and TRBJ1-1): NAGVMQNPRHLVRRRGQEARLRCSPMKGHSHVYWYRQLPEEGLKFMVYLQKENIIDESGMPKERFSAEFPKEGPSILRIQQVVRGDSAAYFCASSPTGLSNTEAFFGQGTRLTVV.

The CDR3 reads CASRRDRDGLRSGANVLTF. The DNA of the CDR3 is TGTGCCAGCAGGAGGGACAGGGATGGTCTAAGGTCTGGGGCCAACGTCCTGACTTTC. This chain uses TRBV27 with TRBJ2-6, with TRBD1 matching over 9 bases. The ends lost 6 bases at V and 1 base at J; junction bases unmatched: 13. The CDR3 is made up of 19 amino acids. Germline V gene data show CDR1 as MNHEY and CDR2 as SMNVEV (reference sequence).

The CDR3 nucleotides read TGTGCCAGTCGCCTCGTCGGGGCGGGTGCGAGCACAGATACGCAGTATTTT. Amino acids: CASRLVGAGASTDTQYF. The rearrangement joins TRBV19 to TRBJ2-3; either TRBD1 or TRBD2 may supply D (5 bases each). Germline V gives CDR1 LNHDA, CDR2 SQIVND (reference sequence). The V end lost 8 bases, the J end lost 0 bases, and 21 bases lay between the germline ends. CDR3 length: 17 residues.

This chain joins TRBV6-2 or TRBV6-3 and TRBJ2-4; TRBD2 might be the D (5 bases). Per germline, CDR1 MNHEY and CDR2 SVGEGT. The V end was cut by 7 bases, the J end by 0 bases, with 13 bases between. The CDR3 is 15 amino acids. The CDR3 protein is CASNPRDLAKNIQYF. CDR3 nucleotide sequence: TGTGCCAGCAACCCACGGGATCTAGCCAAAAACATTCAGTACTTC.